The source of this T cell receptor (beta chain) is a study of T cells in Graves' hyperthyroidism and ophthalmopathy. Study-wide context: Peripheral blood draws took place at initial diagnosis, ahead of any treatment.

Diagnosis relied on clinical symptoms, serum thyroxine and TRAb, thyroid ultrasound and orbital computed tomography. Source material for PBMCs was around 10 ml fresh peripheral blood. The CDR3 loop spans 12 amino acids. Germline V gene lookup returns CDR1 SQVTM and CDR2 ANQGSEA. V was shortened by 3 bases and J by 4 bases, with 8 bases between the two germline ends. This clonotype has a single count. Regions amplified from RNA transcripts were the TCR beta CDR3 regions. The TCR CDR3 was amplified in a first-round RT-PCR using the HTBI primer set. TCRdb re-called the multiplex PCR reads through MiXCR, storing one row per CDR3 protein. The table shows nearly 600,000 distinct CDR3 sequences, with approximately 14% occurring only once.

The sequence came from a woman younger than 45 with Graves' hyperthyroidism that later progressed to Graves' ophthalmopathy. Sequenced input: blood. The chain has TRBV29-1 and TRBJ2-3, with D perhaps TRBD1 or TRBD2 (5 bases each). This CDR3 is CSVDGTADTQYF. CDR3 coding DNA: TGCAGCGTTGATGGGACCGCAGATACGCAGTATTTT.